Following are 3 T cell receptor beta chains from one sample sequenced in a study of CD8 T cells in ankylosing spondylitis. Via MiXCR, TCRdb re-called the 5' RACE reads, giving one row per CDR3 protein. Of tens of thousands of distinct CDR3 sequences detected, 9.5% to 12% appear once; the ten largest clones hold more than 1.3%. Specimen: blood, either unsorted or a sorted T cell fraction (not recorded which). The source is a male donor with ankylosing spondylitis or in good health (not recorded which).

This clonotype has ten or more counts. The chain couples TRBV12-3 or TRBV12-4 to TRBJ1-1; D not resolved. This CDR3 has 14 amino acids. V lost 4 bases, J lost 4 bases, and 13 bases lay in between. CDR3 nucleotides: TGTGCCAGCAGTTCTTCCACGCTGTCCACTGAAGCTTTCTTT. Its protein product is CASSSSTLSTEAFF.

In this sample, this clonotype turned up many times. The chain uses TRBV5-1 and TRBJ2-3; D perhaps matches TRBD1 (5 bases). This CDR3 is built from 14 residues. Trimming removed 2 bases from V and 3 bases from J, with 10 bases in between. CDR1 is SGHRS and CDR2 is YFSETQ in the germline V gene. For the CDR3, the DNA is TGCGCCAGCAGCTTTCCCCAGGGAACAGATACGCAGTATTTT. It codes for CASSFPQGTDTQYF.

This clonotype has at least ten counts. The rearrangement uses TRBV7-9 and TRBJ2-7, with 8 bases identical to TRBD1. Germline CDR1 and CDR2: SEHNR and FQNEAQ (reference sequence). This CDR3 region has 15 residues. With 5 bases clipped from V and 6 bases from J, the junction kept 12 bases outside the gene matches. The CDR3 DNA is TGTGCCAGCAGCGCGACCGGGACAGGAGCGCTCGAGCAGTACTTC. Translation gives CASSATGTGALEQYF.